What follows are 13 T cell receptor delta chains derived from one specimen sequenced in a study of gammadelta T cells in human blood. TCRdb processed the RT-PCR reads again with the CATT caller. The data show 560 or so delta-chain clones, around two fifths seen once. What was sequenced was Vgamma9Vdelta2 gamma-delta T cells from cord blood. These receptors all come from a newborn.

This chain joins TRDV2 and TRDJ3; 9 nucleotides match TRDD3. The CDR3 is made up of 19 amino acids. Germline V gene lookup returns CDR1 GEAIGNYY and CDR2 EKD. Trimming took 0 bases from V and 0 from J; bases not matched to a gene: 5. The CDR3 coding sequence is TGTGCCTGTGACACCCTGGGGGATTTTGGCTCCTGGGACACCCGACAGATGTTTTTC. Encoded protein: CACDTLGDFGSWDTRQMFF.

This clone appeared a few times. The V call is TRDV2, the J call TRDJ1, with 8 bases aligning to TRDD3. This CDR3 comprises 17 residues. The junction had 8 bases not matched to a gene; V was cut back by 0 bases and J by 0 bases. Germline-derived CDR1 and CDR2 are GEAIGNYY and EKD. The CDR3 DNA reads TGTGCCTGTGACACCGGGGGATATGGGAGTTACACCGATAAACTCATCTTT. This sequence encodes CACDTGGYGSYTDKLIF.

A word on this clone: This likely traces to a read error, being one base from a far larger clone. The chain is built from TRDV2 and TRDJ1, with 7 bases identical to TRDD3. Germline V lookup: CDR1 GEAIGNYY, CDR2 EKD. The J segment lost 1 base and the V segment lost 0 bases, leaving 1 base of the junction unmatched. CDR3 length equals 14 residues. The DNA of the CDR3 is TGTGCCTGTGACACCGGGGGATTCACCGATAAACTCATCTTT. It encodes CACDTGGFTDKLIF.

This clone is deemed large (0.1 to 1%). The sample holds other DNA sequences that translate to the same CDR3. The V gene is TRDV2, the J gene TRDJ3; 8 bases map to TRDD3. The V gene's germline CDR1 is GEAIGNYY and CDR2 EKD. J lost 0 bases, V lost 0 bases, and 6 bases had no gene match. CDR3 size: 19 residues. CDR3 sequence: CACDTASGGRSWDTRQMFF. CDR3 DNA: TGTGCCTGTGACACCGCGTCTGGGGGACGCTCCTGGGACACCCGACAGATGTTTTTC.

This clone appeared once. With a much larger clone just one base away, this may be a read error. V and J are TRDV2 and TRDJ3, with 12 positions matching TRDD3. CDR3 size: 22 residues. From germline, CDR1 is GEAIGNYY and CDR2 EKD. The chain's CDR3 is CAYDTMSWGIRRSSWDTRQMFF. CDR3 in DNA: TGTGCCTATGACACCATGAGCTGGGGGATACGCAGGAGCTCCTGGGACACCCGACAGATGTTTTTC.

This clone was recorded once. A much larger clone is a single base away; this may be a read error. V is TRDV2 and J is TRDJ2; TRDD3 matches 11 bases. V shed 0 bases and J 8 bases; nucleotides not matched to a gene: 13. The germline V gene encodes CDR1 GEAIGNYY and CDR2 EKD. This CDR3 is 18 amino acids long. CDR3 nucleotide sequence: TGTGCCTGTGACACCGTAGTACTGGGGGATAAGTGGAGGGCACAACTCTTCTTT. It codes for CACDTVVLGDKWRAQLFF.

Notes on this clone: A far larger clone is just one base off, so this is likely a read error. This chain joins TRDV2 and TRDJ3; 7 positions agree with TRDD3. The CDR3 consists of 19 residues. Germline loops: CDR1 GEAIGNYY, CDR2 EKD. This CDR3 is CACDIVLGTSSWDNRQMFF. The CDR3 coding sequence is TGTGCCTGTGACATCGTACTGGGGACCAGCTCCTGGGACAACCGACAGATGTTTTTC.

A few counts support this clone. A single base is all that separates this from a far larger clone, so a read error is likely. Other DNA sequences of this sample code for an identical CDR3. This chain uses TRDV2 with TRDJ3; 10 positions agree with TRDD3. Germline trimming cut 1 base from V and 0 bases from J; bases unmatched to any gene: 2. CDR1 and CDR2 from the germline V gene are GEAIGNYY and EKD. CDR3 size: 18 residues. The DNA of the CDR3 is TGTGCCTGTGACACTGGGGGATACAGCTCCTGGGACACCCGACAGATGTTTTTC. This sequence encodes CACDTGGYSSWDTRQMFF.

Regarding this clone: A read error is likely here: a far larger clone is one base away. Other DNA sequences within the sample encode an identical CDR3. The chain combines TRDV2 with TRDJ2, with TRDD3 matching over 10 bases. Per germline, CDR1 GEAIGNYY and CDR2 EKD. This CDR3 spans 14 amino acids. After removal of 4 bases from V and 5 bases from J, the junction contained 3 bases not matched to a gene. The CDR3 loop is CACDILGDTAQLFF. Written as DNA, the CDR3 is TGTGCCTGTGATATACTGGGGGATACAGCACAACTCTTCTTT.

Concerning this clone: A far larger clone differs by one base, so this is likely a read error. The rearrangement links TRDV2 to TRDJ1; 8 bases match TRDD3. CDR3 length: 15 amino acids. CDR1 and CDR2 from the germline V gene are GEAIGNYY and EKD. The CDR3 loop is CACDILGAYTDRLIF. DNA of the CDR3: TGTGCCTGTGACATACTGGGGGCTTACACCGATAGACTCATCTTT.

For this clone: A single base is all that separates this from a far larger clone, so a read error is likely. The V call is TRDV2, the J call TRDJ3; 13 nucleotides align to TRDD3. This CDR3 contains 20 residues. CDR1 GEAIGNYY and CDR2 EKD come from the germline V gene. As DNA, the CDR3 is TGTGCCTGTAACACCGTACTGGGGGATACGCGGAGATGGGACACCCGACAGATGTTTTTC. It codes for CACNTVLGDTRRWDTRQMFF.

Sample share makes this clone large. This chain connects TRDV2 to TRDJ2; 13 nucleotides match TRDD3. Per germline, CDR1 GEAIGNYY and CDR2 EKD. V shed 3 bases and J 6 bases; nucleotides not matched to a gene: 3. This CDR3 has 15 amino acids. CDR3 nucleotide sequence: TGTGCCTGTGACGTACTGGGGGATACGCCAGCACAACTCTTCTTT. As protein: CACDVLGDTPAQLFF.

On this clone: Given a far larger clone just one base away, this is likely a sequencing read error. Additional DNA sequences in this sample encode the identical CDR3. This sequence joins TRDV2 and TRDJ3; TRDD3 aligns across 12 bases. The length of the CDR3 is 20 residues. V was pared by 0 bases and J by 4 bases, with 9 bases of the junction left unmatched. Germline assignment: CDR1 GEAIGNYY and CDR2 EKD. CDR3 loop: CACDTVLGDTRRWDTRQMFF. The CDR3 coding sequence is TGTGCCTGTGACACCGTGCTGGGGGATACGCGGAGATGGGACACCCGACAGATGTTTTTC.